The 20 T cell receptor beta chains below all came from one sample that was sequenced in a study of T cells in women clearing cervical HPV infection. Sequenced by immunoSEQ multiplex PCR; TCRdb stores in-frame clones only, minus some. The ten top clones account for approximately 10%, within a sample of 25,000 to 30,000 clones. Sample: blood buffy coat. The origin of the receptors is a woman aged 18 to 69 with a cervical HPV16 infection that either progressed to CIN3+ or cleared (not recorded which).

Worth noting for this clone: The observed sequence ends 3 residues before the CDR3 terminus, with the missing tail filled in from the germline J gene. This chain joins TRBV18 and TRBJ2-7; TRBD1 matches at 8 bases. V was clipped by 2 bases and J by 1 base; unmatched bases: 4. CDR3 length: 15 residues. Germline CDR1 and CDR2: KGHSH and LQKENI. Partial CDR3 DNA: TGTGCCAGCTCACCAAGAACAGGGGGTTCCTACGAG. Its translation is CASSPRTGGSYE. In full, the CDR3 is CASSPRTGGSYEQYF.

As regards this clone: The read stops 3 residues short of the end of the CDR3; the missing end is completed from the germline J gene. The chain has TRBV19 and TRBJ1-1; tentatively, D is TRBD1 (5 bases). The CDR3 consists of 17 residues. The ends were cut back, 1 base at V and 2 bases at J, with 17 bases in the middle. In germline, CDR1 is LNHDA, CDR2 SQIVND (reference sequence). The CDR3 bases that were read are TGTGCCAGTAGTATAGGGCGGTGGCAGGGAGTAAACACTGAA. Translation: CASSIGRWQGVNTE. The full CDR3 protein reads CASSIGRWQGVNTEAFF. Combining the CDR3 with reference TRBV19 and TRBJ1-1 gives the whole variable domain DGGITQSPKYLFRKEGQNVTLSCEQNLNHDAMYWYRQDPGQGLRLIYYSQIVNDFQKGDIAEGYSVSREKKESFPLTVTSAQKNPTAFYLCASSIGRWQGVNTEAFFGQGTRLTVV.

Turning to this clone: The CDR3 end is not reached by the read, which stops 3 residues before it; the germline J gene fills it in. V and J are TRBV7-8 and TRBJ2-3, with D tentatively TRBD2 (5 bases). Per the germline V gene, CDR1 is SGHVS and CDR2 is FQNEAQ. The CDR3 is 16 amino acids. V dropped 5 bases and J dropped 2 bases, with 17 bases sitting between them. CDR3 protein: CASSPRGPIITDTQYF. Partial CDR3 DNA: TGTGCCAGCAGCCCCAGAGGGCCGATTATCACAGATACG. Together with reference TRBV7-8 and TRBJ2-3, the CDR3 gives the full variable domain: GAGVSQSPRYKVAKRGQDVALRCDPISGHVSLFWYQQALGQGPEFLTYFQNEAQLDKSGLPSDRFFAERPEGSVSTLKIQRTQQEDSAVYLCASSPRGPIITDTQYFGPGTRLTVL.

As for this clone: The read ends 3 residues shy of where the CDR3 ends; the end is completed using the germline J gene. The chain recombines TRBV7-9 with TRBJ1-5, with unresolved D. This CDR3 spans 14 amino acids. Trimming removed 5 bases at V and 2 bases at J, with 10 bases between. Per germline, CDR1 SEHNR and CDR2 FQNEAQ (reference sequence). CDR3 region: CASSPVGGNQPQHF. The CDR3 DNA, read in part, is TGTGCCAGCAGCCCTGTCGGGGGCAATCAGCCC.

As concerns this clone: The CDR3 end is not reached by the read, which stops 3 residues before it; the germline J gene fills it in. This chain joins TRBV6-1 and TRBJ2-4, with TRBD1 identical over 7 bases. This CDR3 contains 14 residues. CDR1 MNHNS and CDR2 SASEGT come from the germline V gene. The CDR3 sequence: CASSGAGTAVSQYF. The part of the CDR3 DNA that was read is TGTGCCAGCAGTGGAGCCGGGACAGCCGTTAGT.

As for this clone: The missing CDR3 end, 3 residues past where the read stops, is filled in from the germline J gene. The chain couples TRBV7-2 to TRBJ1-1; possible D gene TRBD1, 6 bases. Germline V CDR1 and CDR2: SGHTA, FQGNSA. The CDR3 sequence is 13 residues long. The ends were cut back, 7 bases at V and 4 bases at J, with 13 bases in the middle. CDR3 bases read: TGTGCCAGCACCGGGGGGGGCCGCACTGAA. It yields the protein CASTGGGRTE. The complete CDR3 protein is CASTGGGRTEAFF.

Comments on this clone: The read halts 3 residues ahead of the CDR3 end, with the missing end drawn from the germline J gene. This sample also contains other DNA sequences that code for the same CDR3. The V gene is TRBV5-4, the J gene TRBJ1-1; D is unclear. The V gene lost 0 bases and the J gene lost 1 base, with 4 bases spanning the gap. Germline assignment: CDR1 SGHNT and CDR2 YYREEE (reference sequence). This CDR3 has 13 residues. Partial CDR3 DNA: TGTGCCAGCAGCTTGGGAGGGAACACTGAA. Protein product: CASSLGGNTE. The whole CDR3 sequence is CASSLGGNTEAFF.

Details on this clone: Coverage ceases 3 residues before the CDR3 finishes, and the germline J gene fills in the end. V and J are TRBV7-2 and TRBJ1-1, with TRBD1 matching 7 bases. Germline CDR1 and CDR2: SGHTA and FQGNSA. This CDR3 spans 14 amino acids. J lost 2 bases, V lost 8 bases, and 8 bases had no gene match. CDR3 bases read: TGTGCCAGCCGGGACAGCTATAGTAACACTGAA. Protein: CASRDSYSNTE. The whole CDR3 is CASRDSYSNTEAFF.

With regard to this clone: The read stops 3 residues short of the end of the CDR3; the missing end is completed from the germline J gene. The V call is TRBV7-9, the J call TRBJ1-2; D is uncertain. The CDR3 has 13 residues. Germline lookup yields CDR1 SEHNR and CDR2 FQNEAQ (reference sequence). The sequenced part of the CDR3 DNA is TGTGCCAGCAGCTTAGTGCCCGCCTACGAC. This sequence encodes CASSLVPAYD. The entire CDR3 reads CASSLVPAYDYTF.

As regards this clone: The read ends 3 residues shy of where the CDR3 ends; the end is completed using the germline J gene. The chain has TRBV7-2 and TRBJ2-7; 13 bases align to TRBD2. V shed 5 bases, J shed 2 bases, and the junction held 3 bases outside the gene matches. The CDR3 length is 15 residues. Germline-derived CDR1 and CDR2 are SGHTA and FQGNSA. The sequenced part of the CDR3 DNA is TGTGCCAGCAGCCATACTAGCGGGGGGGCCTACGAG. Translated: CASSHTSGGAYE. The whole CDR3 protein is CASSHTSGGAYEQYF.

This clone is labeled medium-sized based on frequency. The CDR3 end lies 3 residues beyond the end of the read and is filled in from the germline J gene. V gene TRBV18 combines with J gene TRBJ2-7; 11 bases are shared with TRBD1. Trimming at V came to 8 bases and at J to 4 bases, leaving 7 bases not matched to a gene. Germline CDR1 is KGHSH and CDR2 is LQKENI. This CDR3 has 14 residues. The CDR3 reads CASGSGQGGYEQYF. CDR3 DNA, as far as it was read: TGTGCCAGCGGATCGGGACAGGGGGGATACGAG.

With regard to this clone: The read gets to within 3 residues of the CDR3 end, and the germline J gene fills in the rest. The chain is built from TRBV20-1 and TRBJ2-7, with 10 bases aligning to TRBD2. This CDR3 has 13 residues. The trim removed 6 bases at V and 3 bases at J, leaving 5 bases unmatched. Germline V gives CDR1 DFQATT, CDR2 SNEGSKA (reference sequence). CDR3 DNA, as far as it was read: TGCAGTGCCAGCGGGAGGGCCGTCTACGAG. This sequence encodes CSASGRAVYE. The CDR3 reads in full as CSASGRAVYEQYF.

Worth noting for this clone: The read is 3 residues too short to cover the CDR3 end, so that end is filled in from the germline J gene. This chain connects TRBV11-3 to TRBJ2-1; tentative D call: TRBD2 (6 bases). V shed 8 bases and J shed 4 bases, with 18 bases lying between them. This CDR3 comprises 15 residues. Germline V gives CDR1 SGHNT, CDR2 YENEEA. The CDR3 sequence: CASSPIAGPYNEQFF. CDR3 DNA (partial): TGTGCCAGCTCCCCAATCGCGGGGCCTTACAATGAG.

Concerning this clone itself: The read terminates 3 residues before the CDR3 end, so the remaining end is supplied by the germline J gene. This chain connects TRBV5-4 to TRBJ2-7; 8 bases map to TRBD1. This CDR3 contains 14 residues. V dropped 0 bases and J dropped 3; count of bases not matched to a gene: 2. CDR1 SGHNT and CDR2 YYREEE come from the germline V gene (reference sequence). The DNA read from the CDR3 is TGTGCCAGCAGCTTGGGACAGGGGAACTACGAG. Protein sequence: CASSLGQGNYE. The full CDR3 protein is CASSLGQGNYEQYF.

Concerning this clone itself: Read coverage stops 3 residues before the CDR3 terminus; the germline J gene supplies the remainder. The chain is built from TRBV18 and TRBJ2-7, with 14 bases lining up with TRBD2. J lost 3 bases, V lost 6 bases, and 10 bases had no gene match. The CDR3 has 17 residues. Germline lookup yields CDR1 KGHSH and CDR2 LQKENI. The CDR3 here is CASSPGLAGGPFYEQYF. The covered CDR3 bases are TGTGCCAGCTCCCCCGGACTAGCGGGAGGACCGTTCTACGAG. The full variable domain, completed using reference TRBV18 and TRBJ2-7, is NAGVMQNPRHLVRRRGQEARLRCSPMKGHSHVYWYRQLPEEGLKFMVYLQKENIIDESGMPKERFSAEFPKEGPSILRIQQVVRGDSAAYFCASSPGLAGGPFYEQYFGPGTRLTVT.

To note about this clone: The CDR3 end falls 3 residues outside the read, so it is completed with the germline J gene. The chain employs TRBV2 and TRBJ2-3, with a weak D call TRBD2 (5 bases). Deletions cut 2 bases from V and 2 bases from J, with 8 bases between. The CDR3 is made up of 14 amino acids. CDR1 and CDR2 from the germline V gene are SNHLY and FYNNEI. The CDR3 sequence: CASSELAHTDTQYF. The part of the CDR3 DNA that was read is TGTGCCAGCAGTGAACTAGCCCACACAGATACG.

On this clone: Read data end 3 residues before the CDR3 end; the end is taken from the germline J gene. The chain recombines TRBV10-3 with TRBJ1-4; D perhaps matches TRBD1 (6 bases). Trimming stripped 11 bases from V and 8 bases from J, with 21 bases between. The CDR3 runs to 14 residues. Per the germline V gene, CDR1 is ENHRY and CDR2 is SYGVKD. CDR3 bases read: TGTGCCTCCCTAGGGGACAACCCAGGGGAAAAA. The encoded protein is CASLGDNPGEK. The entire CDR3 sequence reads CASLGDNPGEKLFF.

To note about this clone: Coverage ceases 3 residues before the CDR3 finishes, and the germline J gene fills in the end. The chain recombines TRBV7-9 with TRBJ2-6; D uncertain. V lost 1 base and J lost 0, with 4 bases in between. The CDR3 sequence is 15 residues long. Per the germline V gene, CDR1 is SEHNR and CDR2 is FQNEAQ (reference sequence). The CDR3 bases that were read are TGTGCCAGCAGCTTAGGAGGCTCTGGGGCCAACGTC. Translated: CASSLGGSGANV. The whole CDR3 is CASSLGGSGANVLTF.

For this clone: The read comes to an end 3 residues before the CDR3 does, leaving the germline J gene to fill in the end. The V call is TRBV7-2, the J call TRBJ2-7; the D is unclear. The CDR3 totals 12 residues. Germline assignment: CDR1 SGHTA and CDR2 FQGNSA. Trimming removed 6 bases from V and 0 bases from J, with 6 bases in between. CDR3 DNA (partial): TGTGCCAGCAGGGGCAACTCCTACGAG. Protein: CASRGNSYE. The entire CDR3 reads CASRGNSYEQYF.

About this clone: The CDR3 is cut off 3 residues early in the read; its end comes from the germline J gene. The chain uses TRBV19 and TRBJ2-1, with D maybe TRBD1 (6 bases). This CDR3 spans 15 amino acids. Trimming left V 6 bases short and J 0 bases short, with 12 bases between. Germline CDR1 and CDR2: LNHDA and SQIVND (reference sequence). The DNA read from the CDR3 is TGTGCCAGTAGGGCAGACAGGAGCTCCTACAATGAG. Translating it yields CASRADRSSYNE. The whole CDR3 sequence is CASRADRSSYNEQFF.